This TCR beta chain comes out of a study of blood T cells in healthy people across ages. The second PCR ran roughly 6 to 12 cycles with a sample-barcoded 5' primer and J-beta primers. Paired-end reads containing CDR3 totaled no fewer than 2.5 million for each sample. Each CDR3 protein gets one entry after TCRdb re-called the 5' RACE reads with MiXCR. Counted here are hundreds of thousands of distinct CDR3 sequences, 58% occurring once; the ten biggest clones make up approximately 23%. V dropped 1 base and J dropped 4 bases, with 8 bases sitting between them. This CDR3 contains 12 residues. Per the germline V gene, CDR1 is DFQATT and CDR2 is SNEGSKA (reference sequence).

The chain couples TRBV20-1 to TRBJ2-7, with D unresolved. This receptor was taken from a young man in good health. The sample taken for sequencing was blood. This CDR3 is CSARADPYEQYF. CDR3 DNA: TGCAGTGCTAGAGCCGACCCGTACGAGCAGTACTTC.